This paragraph covers one TCR beta chain sequence. This entry is derived from a study of shared clonotypes between healthy human individuals. Germline CDR1 reads SGHAT; CDR2 reads FQNNGV. Germline trimming cut 4 bases from V and 7 bases from J; bases unmatched to any gene: 2. The CDR3 length is 13 residues. Deep was the level at which the assay was run. Clones were read by immunoSEQ multiplex PCR, and TCRdb kept only the in-frame ones, dropping some. The data contain some 530,000 clones, 60% to 80% of them seen just once; the ten biggest clones take up approximately 12%. The chain joins TRBV11-2 to TRBJ1-2; 11 positions agree with TRBD1. The receptor comes from a woman in her 40s in good health. Some clones in this sample may be carry-over from other donors' samples. Sequenced material: PBMCs. The CDR3 DNA sequence: TGTGCCAGCAGCTCGGGACAGGGGGGTGGCTACACCTTC. Translated, it gives CASSSGQGGGYTF. Full variable domain (rest looked up from reference TRBV11-2 and TRBJ1-2): EAGVAQSPRYKIIEKRQSVAFWCNPISGHATLYWYQQILGQGPKLLIQFQNNGVVDDSQLPKDRFSAERLKGVDSTLKIQPAKLEDSAVYLCASSSGQGGGYTFGSGTRLTVV.